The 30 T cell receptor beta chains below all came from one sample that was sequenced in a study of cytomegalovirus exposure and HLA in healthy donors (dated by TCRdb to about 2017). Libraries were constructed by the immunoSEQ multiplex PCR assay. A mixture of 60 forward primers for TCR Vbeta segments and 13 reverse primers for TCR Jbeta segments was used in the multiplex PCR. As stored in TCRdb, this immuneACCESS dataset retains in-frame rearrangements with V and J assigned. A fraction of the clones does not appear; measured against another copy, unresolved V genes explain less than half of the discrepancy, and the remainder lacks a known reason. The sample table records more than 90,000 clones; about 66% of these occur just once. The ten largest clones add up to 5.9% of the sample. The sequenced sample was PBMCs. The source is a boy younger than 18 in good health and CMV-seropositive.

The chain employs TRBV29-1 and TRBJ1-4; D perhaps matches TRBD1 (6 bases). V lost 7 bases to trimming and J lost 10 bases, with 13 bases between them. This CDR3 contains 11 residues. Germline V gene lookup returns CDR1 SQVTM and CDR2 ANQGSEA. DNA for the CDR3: TGCAGCGGGTCAGGGGAAGGAAAACTGTTTTTT. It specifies CSGSGEGKLFF.

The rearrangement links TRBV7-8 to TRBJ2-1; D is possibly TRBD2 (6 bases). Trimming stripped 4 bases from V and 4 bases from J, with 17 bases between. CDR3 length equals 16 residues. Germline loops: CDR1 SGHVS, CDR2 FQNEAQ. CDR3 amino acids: CASSSKGGGVYNEQFF. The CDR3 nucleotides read TGTGCCAGCAGCTCCAAGGGCGGCGGGGTATACAATGAGCAGTTCTTC.

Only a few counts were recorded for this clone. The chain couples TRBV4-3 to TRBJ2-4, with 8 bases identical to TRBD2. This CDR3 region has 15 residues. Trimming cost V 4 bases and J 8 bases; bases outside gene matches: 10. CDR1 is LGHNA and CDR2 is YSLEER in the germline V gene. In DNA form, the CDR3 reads TGCGCCAGCAGCCCGGGGGGGGGTTTTCTTGACATTCAGTACTTC. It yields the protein CASSPGGGFLDIQYF.

Here the CDR3 DNA reads TGTGCCAGCAGCCTCCAAGCGGCTAGCACAGATACGCAGTATTTT. Translating gives CASSLQAASTDTQYF. The chain carries TRBV4-2 and TRBJ2-3; D may be TRBD2 (5 bases). Trimming removed 4 bases from V and 0 bases from J, with 11 bases in between. This CDR3 is built from 15 residues. The germline CDR1 and CDR2 sequences are LGHNA and YNFKEQ.

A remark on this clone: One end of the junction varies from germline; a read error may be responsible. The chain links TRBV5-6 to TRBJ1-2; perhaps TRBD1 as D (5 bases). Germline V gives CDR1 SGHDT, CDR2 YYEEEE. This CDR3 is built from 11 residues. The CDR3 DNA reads TGTGCCAGCAGCTTGCGGCGGGGCTACCCCTTC. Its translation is CASSLRRGYPF. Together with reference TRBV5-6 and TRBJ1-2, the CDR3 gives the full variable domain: DAGVTQSPTHLIKTRGQQVTLRCSPKSGHDTVSWYQQALGQGPQFIFQYYEEEERQRGNFPDRFSGHQFPNYSSELNVNALLLGDSALYLCASSLRRGYPFGSGTRLTVV.

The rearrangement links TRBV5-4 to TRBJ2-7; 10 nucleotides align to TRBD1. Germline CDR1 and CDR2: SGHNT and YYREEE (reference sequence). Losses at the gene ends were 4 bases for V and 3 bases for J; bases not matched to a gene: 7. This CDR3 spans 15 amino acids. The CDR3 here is CASSDAGQGFYEQYF. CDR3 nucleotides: TGTGCCAGCAGCGATGCGGGACAGGGGTTCTACGAGCAGTACTTC.

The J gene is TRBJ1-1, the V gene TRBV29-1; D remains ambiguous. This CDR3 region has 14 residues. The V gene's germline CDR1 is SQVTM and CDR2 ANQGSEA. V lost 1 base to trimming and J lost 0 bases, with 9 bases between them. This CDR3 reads CSVEGPTMNTEAFF. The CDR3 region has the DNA TGCAGCGTTGAAGGACCGACAATGAACACTGAAGCTTTCTTT.

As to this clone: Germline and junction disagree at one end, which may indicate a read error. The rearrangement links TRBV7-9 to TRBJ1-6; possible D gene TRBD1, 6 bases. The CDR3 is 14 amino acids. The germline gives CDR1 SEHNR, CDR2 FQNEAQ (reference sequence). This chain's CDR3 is CASSFRTDNSPLPF. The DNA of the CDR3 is TGTGCCAGCAGCTTCAGGACAGATAATTCACCCCTCCCCTTT.

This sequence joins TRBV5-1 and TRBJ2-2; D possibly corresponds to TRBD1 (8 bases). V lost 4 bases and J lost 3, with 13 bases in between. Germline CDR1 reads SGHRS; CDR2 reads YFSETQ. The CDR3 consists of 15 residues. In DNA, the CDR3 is TGCGCCAGCAGCGCTACAGGGGGGGACACCGGGGAGCTGTTTTTT. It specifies CASSATGGDTGELFF.

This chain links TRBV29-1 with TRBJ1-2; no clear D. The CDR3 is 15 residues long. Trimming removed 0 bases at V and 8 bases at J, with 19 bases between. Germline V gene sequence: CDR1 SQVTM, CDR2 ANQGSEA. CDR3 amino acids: CSVEDLSGERGGYTF. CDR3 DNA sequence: TGCAGCGTTGAAGATCTAAGCGGGGAACGAGGGGGCTACACCTTC.

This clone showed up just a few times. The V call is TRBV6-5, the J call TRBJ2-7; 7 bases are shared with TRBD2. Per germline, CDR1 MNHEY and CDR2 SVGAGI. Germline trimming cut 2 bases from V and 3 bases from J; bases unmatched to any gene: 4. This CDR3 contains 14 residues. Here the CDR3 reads CASSYLGGGYEQYF. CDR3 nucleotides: TGTGCCAGCAGTTACCTGGGGGGGGGCTACGAGCAGTACTTC.

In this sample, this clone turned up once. The CDR3 nucleotides are TGTGCCAGCAGCTTAGATCAGGGGGTCTATGGCTACACCTTC. The encoded protein is CASSLDQGVYGYTF. V and J are TRBV7-2 and TRBJ1-2; 7 bases map to TRBD1. From germline, CDR1 is SGHTA and CDR2 FQGNSA. This CDR3 region has 14 residues. V dropped 1 base and J dropped 4; count of bases not matched to a gene: 3.

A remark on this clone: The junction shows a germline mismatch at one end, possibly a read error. The DNA of the CDR3 is TGTGCCAGCAAAAGACAGGGGAGCAATCAGCCCCAGAATTTT. Encoded protein: CASKRQGSNQPQNF. V is TRBV6-5 and J is TRBJ1-5; TRBD1 matches at 8 bases. This CDR3 region has 14 residues. The germline gives CDR1 MNHEY, CDR2 SVGAGI.

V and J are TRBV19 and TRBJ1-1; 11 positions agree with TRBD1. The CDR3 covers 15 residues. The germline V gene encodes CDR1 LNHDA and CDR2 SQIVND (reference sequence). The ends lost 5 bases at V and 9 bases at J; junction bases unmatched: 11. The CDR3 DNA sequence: TGTGCCAGTAGTCTCCGGACAGGGGGCGGAGGAAAAGCTTTCTTT. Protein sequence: CASSLRTGGGGKAFF.

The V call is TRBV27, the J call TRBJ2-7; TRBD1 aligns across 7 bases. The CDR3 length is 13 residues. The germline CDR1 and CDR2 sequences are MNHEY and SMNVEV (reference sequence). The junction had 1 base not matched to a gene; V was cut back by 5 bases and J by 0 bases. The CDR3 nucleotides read TGTGCCAGCAGTGGACAGGACTCCTACGAGCAGTACTTC. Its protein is CASSGQDSYEQYF.

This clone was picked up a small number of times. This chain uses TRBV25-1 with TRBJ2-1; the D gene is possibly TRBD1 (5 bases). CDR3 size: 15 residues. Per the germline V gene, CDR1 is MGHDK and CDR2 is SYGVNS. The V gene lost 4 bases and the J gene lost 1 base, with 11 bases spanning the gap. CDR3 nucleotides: TGTGCCAGCAGTGTAAGGGGTATTTCCTACAATGAGCAGTTCTTC. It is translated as CASSVRGISYNEQFF. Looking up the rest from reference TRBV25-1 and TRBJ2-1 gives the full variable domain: EADIYQTPRYLVIGTGKKITLECSQTMGHDKMYWYQQDPGMELHLIHYSYGVNSTEKGDLSSESTVSRIRTEHFPLTLESARPSHTSQYLCASSVRGISYNEQFFGPGTRLTVL.

CDR3 coding DNA: TGTGCCAGCAGCTCCTATGGACAAACCCAAGAGACCCAGTACTTC. It specifies CASSSYGQTQETQYF. The chain has TRBV7-9 and TRBJ2-5; weak D call: TRBD1 (5 bases). Trimming stripped 4 bases from V and 1 base from J, with 13 bases between. The CDR3 extends over 15 amino acids. Germline V gene data show CDR1 as SEHNR and CDR2 as FQNEAQ (reference sequence).

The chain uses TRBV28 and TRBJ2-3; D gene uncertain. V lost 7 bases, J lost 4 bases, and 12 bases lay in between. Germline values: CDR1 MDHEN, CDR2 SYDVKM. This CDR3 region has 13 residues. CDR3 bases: TGTGCCAGCATGGGCCCTAACGCAGATACGCAGTATTTT. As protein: CASMGPNADTQYF.

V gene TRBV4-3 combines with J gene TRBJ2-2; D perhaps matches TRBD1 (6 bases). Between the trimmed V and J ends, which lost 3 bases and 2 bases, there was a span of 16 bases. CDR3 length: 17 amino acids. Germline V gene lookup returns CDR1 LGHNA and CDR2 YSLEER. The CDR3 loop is CASSQEPGHLNTGELFF. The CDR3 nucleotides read TGCGCCAGCAGCCAGGAACCGGGACACCTTAACACCGGGGAGCTGTTTTTT.

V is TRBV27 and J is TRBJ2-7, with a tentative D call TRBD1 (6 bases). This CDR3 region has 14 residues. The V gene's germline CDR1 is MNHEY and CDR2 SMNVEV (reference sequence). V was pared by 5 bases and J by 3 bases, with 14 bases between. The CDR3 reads CASSPVIQGYEQYF. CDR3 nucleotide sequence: TGTGCCAGCAGTCCGGTTATACAGGGCTACGAGCAGTACTTC.

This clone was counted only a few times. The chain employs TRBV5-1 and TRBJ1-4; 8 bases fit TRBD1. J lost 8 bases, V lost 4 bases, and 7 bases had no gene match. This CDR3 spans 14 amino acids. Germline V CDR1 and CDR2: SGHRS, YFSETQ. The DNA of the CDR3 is TGCGCCAGCAGCCGGGCAGGGGGCCAAGAAAAACTGTTTTTT. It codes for CASSRAGGQEKLFF.

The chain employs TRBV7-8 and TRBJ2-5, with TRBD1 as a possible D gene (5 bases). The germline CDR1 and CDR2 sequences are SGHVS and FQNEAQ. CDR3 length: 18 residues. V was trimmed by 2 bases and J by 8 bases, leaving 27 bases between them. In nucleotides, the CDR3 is TGTGCCAGCAGCTTACGTACACCAGGACAAAACAGAGAATACACCCAGTACTTC. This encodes CASSLRTPGQNREYTQYF. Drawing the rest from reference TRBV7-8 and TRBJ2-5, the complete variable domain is GAGVSQSPRYKVAKRGQDVALRCDPISGHVSLFWYQQALGQGPEFLTYFQNEAQLDKSGLPSDRFFAERPEGSVSTLKIQRTQQEDSAVYLCASSLRTPGQNREYTQYFGPGTRLLVL.

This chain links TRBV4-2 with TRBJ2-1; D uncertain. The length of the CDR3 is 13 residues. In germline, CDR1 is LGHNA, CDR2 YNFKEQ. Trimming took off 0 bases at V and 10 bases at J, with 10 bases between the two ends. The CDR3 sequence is CASSQDDSTEQFF. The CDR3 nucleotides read TGTGCCAGCAGCCAAGATGACTCCACGGAGCAGTTCTTC.

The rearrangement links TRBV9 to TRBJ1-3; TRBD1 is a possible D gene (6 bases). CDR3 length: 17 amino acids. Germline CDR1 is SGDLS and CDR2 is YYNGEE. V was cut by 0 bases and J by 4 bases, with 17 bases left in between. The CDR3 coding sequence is TGTGCCAGCAGCGTAGCTTGGGACACGGGACGGGGAAACACCATATATTTT. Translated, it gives CASSVAWDTGRGNTIYF.

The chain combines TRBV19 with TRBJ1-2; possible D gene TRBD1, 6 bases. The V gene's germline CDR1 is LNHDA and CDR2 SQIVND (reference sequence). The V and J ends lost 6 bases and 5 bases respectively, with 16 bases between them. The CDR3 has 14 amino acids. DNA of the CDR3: TGTGCCAGTAGGAACTCAGGGGATGAATATGGCTACACCTTC. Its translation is CASRNSGDEYGYTF.

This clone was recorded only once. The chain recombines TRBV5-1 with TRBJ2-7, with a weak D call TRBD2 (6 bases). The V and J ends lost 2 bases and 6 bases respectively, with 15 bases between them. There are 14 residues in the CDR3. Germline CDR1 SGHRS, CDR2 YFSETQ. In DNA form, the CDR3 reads TGCGCCAGCAGCTTCAGCGGGCCCCCCGGCGAGCAGTACTTC. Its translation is CASSFSGPPGEQYF. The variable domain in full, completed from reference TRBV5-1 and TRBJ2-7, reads KAGVTQTPRYLIKTRGQQVTLSCSPISGHRSVSWYQQTPGQGLQFLFEYFSETQRNKGNFPGRFSGRQFSNSRSEMNVSTLELGDSALYLCASSFSGPPGEQYFGPGTRLTVT.

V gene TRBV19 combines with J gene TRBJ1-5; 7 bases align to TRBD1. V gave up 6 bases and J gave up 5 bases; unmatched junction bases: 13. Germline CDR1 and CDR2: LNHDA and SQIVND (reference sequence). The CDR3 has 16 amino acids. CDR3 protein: CASSEFLTGAHQPQHF. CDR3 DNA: TGTGCCAGTAGCGAGTTTTTAACAGGGGCACATCAGCCCCAGCATTTT.

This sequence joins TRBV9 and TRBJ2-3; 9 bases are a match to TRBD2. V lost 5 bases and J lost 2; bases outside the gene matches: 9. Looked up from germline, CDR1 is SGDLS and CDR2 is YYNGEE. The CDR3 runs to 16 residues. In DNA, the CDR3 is TGTGCCAGCAGTCGAGGACGCGGGGGGGCCACAGATACGCAGTATTTT. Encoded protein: CASSRGRGGATDTQYF.

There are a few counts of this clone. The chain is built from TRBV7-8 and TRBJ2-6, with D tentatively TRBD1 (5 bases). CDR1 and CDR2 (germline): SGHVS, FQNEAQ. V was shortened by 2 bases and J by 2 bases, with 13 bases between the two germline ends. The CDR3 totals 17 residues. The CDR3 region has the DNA TGTGCCAGCAGCTTAACAGGAATGGGGACTGGGGCCAACGTCCTGACTTTC. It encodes CASSLTGMGTGANVLTF.

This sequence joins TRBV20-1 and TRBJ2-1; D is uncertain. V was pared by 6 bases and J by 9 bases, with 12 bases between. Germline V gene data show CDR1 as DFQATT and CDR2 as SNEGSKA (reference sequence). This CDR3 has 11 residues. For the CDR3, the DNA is TGCAGTGCCCATTATAGAACTGAGCAGTTCTTC. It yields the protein CSAHYRTEQFF.